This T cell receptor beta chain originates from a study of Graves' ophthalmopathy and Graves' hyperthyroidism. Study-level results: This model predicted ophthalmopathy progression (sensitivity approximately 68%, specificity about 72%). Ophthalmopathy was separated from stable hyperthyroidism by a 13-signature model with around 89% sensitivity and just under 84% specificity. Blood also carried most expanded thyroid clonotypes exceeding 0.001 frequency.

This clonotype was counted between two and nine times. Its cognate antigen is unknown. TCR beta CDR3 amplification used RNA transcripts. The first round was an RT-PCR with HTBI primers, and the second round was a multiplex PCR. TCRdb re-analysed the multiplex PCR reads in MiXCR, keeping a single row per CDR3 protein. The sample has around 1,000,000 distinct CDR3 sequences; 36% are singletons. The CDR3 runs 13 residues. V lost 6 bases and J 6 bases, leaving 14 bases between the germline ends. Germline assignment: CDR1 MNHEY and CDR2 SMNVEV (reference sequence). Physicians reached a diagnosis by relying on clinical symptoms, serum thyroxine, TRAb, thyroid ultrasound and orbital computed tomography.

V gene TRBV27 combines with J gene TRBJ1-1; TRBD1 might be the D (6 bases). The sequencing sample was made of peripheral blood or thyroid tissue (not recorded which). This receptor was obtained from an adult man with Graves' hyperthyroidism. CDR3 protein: CASRSQGIPEAFF. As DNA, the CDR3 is TGTGCCAGCAGGTCCCAGGGGATCCCTGAAGCTTTCTTT.